These 15 T cell receptor beta chains were all obtained from the same sample, sequenced in a study of T cells in Graves' hyperthyroidism and ophthalmopathy. Amplification of TCR beta CDR3 regions used RNA as the template. Primed by the HTBI set, a first-round RT-PCR was run on the TCR CDR3. TCRdb ran MiXCR on the multiplex PCR reads and lists one entry per CDR3 protein. The repertoire holds 370,000 or so distinct CDR3 sequences, with approximately 25% as singletons. Sequenced sample: blood. All receptors derive from a man between 45 and 60 years old with Graves' hyperthyroidism.

This clonotype has more than one count but fewer than ten. This chain links TRBV28 with TRBJ2-5, with 8 positions matching TRBD1. The CDR3 has 15 residues. The germline CDR1 and CDR2 sequences are MDHEN and SYDVKM. After removal of 5 bases from V and 5 bases from J, the junction contained 10 bases not matched to a gene. The CDR3 region has the DNA TGTGCCAGCAGTGCCTTCCAGGGGGCCGAGGAGACCCAGTACTTC. Protein product: CASSAFQGAEETQYF.

This rearrangement joins TRBV12-3 or TRBV12-4 to TRBJ2-7; D ambiguous. V was trimmed by 2 bases and J by 3 bases, leaving 14 bases between them. This CDR3 contains 15 residues. The CDR3 DNA is TGTGCCAGCAGTTTATTTGGGCGACTTAACTACGAGCAGTACTTC. Its translation is CASSLFGRLNYEQYF.

The chain carries TRBV7-2 and TRBJ2-3, with D unclear. Trimming stripped 1 base from V and 1 base from J, with 12 bases between. This CDR3 contains 16 residues. Looked up from germline, CDR1 is SGHTA and CDR2 is FQGNSA. CDR3 loop: CASSLVSFRGTDTQYF. CDR3 coding DNA: TGTGCCAGCAGCTTAGTAAGTTTTCGAGGCACAGATACGCAGTATTTT.

In this sample, this clonotype turned up many times. J is TRBJ1-1 and V is TRBV29-1, with 8 bases matching TRBD1. This CDR3 spans 13 amino acids. Germline-derived CDR1 and CDR2 are SQVTM and ANQGSEA. J lost 0 bases, V lost 6 bases, and 3 bases had no gene match. The CDR3 nucleotides are TGCAGCGTAGACAGGGGCATGAACACTGAAGCTTTCTTT. This encodes CSVDRGMNTEAFF.

This clonotype has just a few counts. V gene TRBV5-1 combines with J gene TRBJ1-3, with unresolved D. Trimming took off 2 bases at V and 0 bases at J, with 24 bases between the two ends. Looked up from germline, CDR1 is SGHRS and CDR2 is YFSETQ. CDR3 length: 20 residues. The CDR3 sequence is CASSFREEGFSTFSGNTIYF. Written as DNA, the CDR3 is TGCGCCAGCAGCTTTAGGGAAGAGGGCTTCTCCACTTTCTCTGGAAACACCATATATTTT.

In its sample, this clonotype was seen many times. The chain is built from TRBV12-3 or TRBV12-4 and TRBJ2-5, with D possibly called TRBD1 or TRBD2 (5 bases each). This CDR3 region has 14 residues. V was shortened by 1 base and J by 5 bases, with 11 bases between the two germline ends. CDR3 DNA: TGTGCCAGCAGTTTAGATCGAGGGGCCGAGACCCAGTACTTC. Translation: CASSLDRGAETQYF.

A few counts support this clonotype. The chain joins TRBV6-1 to TRBJ2-2; TRBD2 agrees at 12 bases. V shed 4 bases, J shed 6 bases, and the junction held 3 bases outside the gene matches. Germline CDR1 is MNHNS and CDR2 is SASEGT. This CDR3 is 15 amino acids long. The CDR3 here is CASSGLAGEAGELFF. The CDR3 DNA follows: TGTGCCAGCAGTGGACTAGCGGGAGAAGCCGGGGAGCTGTTTTTT.

The chain couples TRBV30 to TRBJ1-5; no reliable D call. Trimming left V 0 bases short and J 1 base short, with 7 bases between. Germline CDR1 reads GTSNPN; CDR2 reads SVGIG (reference sequence). CDR3 length equals 14 residues. The CDR3: CAWSVTLSNQPQHF. The DNA for the CDR3 is TGTGCCTGGAGTGTAACTCTCAGCAATCAGCCCCAGCATTTT.

This clonotype was recorded many times. V is TRBV2 and J is TRBJ2-5; 13 nucleotides match TRBD2. Germline lookup yields CDR1 SNHLY and CDR2 FYNNEI. The CDR3 covers 16 residues. With 6 bases clipped from V and 5 bases from J, the junction kept 9 bases outside the gene matches. CDR3: CASRRTSGSPGETQYF. The CDR3 coding sequence is TGTGCCAGCAGAAGGACTAGCGGGAGTCCTGGTGAGACCCAGTACTTC.

This clonotype occurred a few times. This chain connects TRBV9 to TRBJ2-5; no reliable D call. The germline V and J ends were trimmed by 4 bases and 5 bases, with 12 bases remaining between them. CDR1 and CDR2 from the germline V gene are SGDLS and YYNGEE. The CDR3 extends over 13 amino acids. The CDR3 protein is CASSMNRVETQYF. DNA of the CDR3: TGTGCCAGCAGCATGAATAGGGTGGAGACCCAGTACTTC.

The chain carries TRBV29-1 and TRBJ2-3; 8 bases are shared with TRBD1. CDR1 is SQVTM and CDR2 is ANQGSEA in the germline V gene. The CDR3 covers 13 residues. Trimming at V came to 3 bases and at J to 4 bases, leaving 3 bases not matched to a gene. CDR3 coding DNA: TGCAGCGTTGACAGGGGGCTCCCAGATACGCAGTATTTT. Translating gives CSVDRGLPDTQYF.

The chain has TRBV18 and TRBJ2-2; D is undetermined. Germline V gives CDR1 KGHSH, CDR2 LQKENI. V dropped 2 bases and J dropped 4 bases, with 11 bases sitting between them. This CDR3 is 15 amino acids long. For the CDR3, the DNA is TGTGCCAGCTCACCAAGCCTATCCTTCACCGGGGAGCTGTTTTTT. It translates to CASSPSLSFTGELFF. The variable domain in full, completed from reference TRBV18 and TRBJ2-2, reads NAGVMQNPRHLVRRRGQEARLRCSPMKGHSHVYWYRQLPEEGLKFMVYLQKENIIDESGMPKERFSAEFPKEGPSILRIQQVVRGDSAAYFCASSPSLSFTGELFFGEGSRLTVL.

This clonotype was detected ten times or more. The chain couples TRBV2 to TRBJ2-2; D ambiguous. Looked up from germline, CDR1 is SNHLY and CDR2 is FYNNEI. V was cut by 3 bases and J by 1 base, with 6 bases left in between. CDR3 size: 14 residues. The CDR3 DNA reads as TGTGCCAGCAGTGAGGCCGGGAACACCGGGGAGCTGTTTTTT. Protein: CASSEAGNTGELFF.

This clonotype appeared many times. This chain uses TRBV28 with TRBJ2-3, with D maybe TRBD2 (6 bases). The CDR3 length is 16 residues. V shed 3 bases and J shed 1 base, with 14 bases lying between them. Germline V gene sequence: CDR1 MDHEN, CDR2 SYDVKM. The CDR3 is CASSLWGLTRTDTQYF. Written as DNA, the CDR3 is TGTGCCAGCAGTTTGTGGGGACTGACCCGCACAGATACGCAGTATTTT.

This clonotype turned up a few times. In nucleotides, the CDR3 is TGTGCCAGCAGTCGGACAGGGTCTAACTATGGCTACACCTTC. This encodes CASSRTGSNYGYTF. This chain links TRBV6-2 or TRBV6-3 with TRBJ1-2; 8 nucleotides line up with TRBD1. Germline V gives CDR1 MNHEY, CDR2 SVGEGT. This CDR3 spans 14 amino acids. J lost 0 bases, V lost 5 bases, and 2 bases had no gene match.